A selection of T cell receptor beta chains follows, all from one sample in a study of control samples from healthy donors and cancer patients. TCRdb keeps only in-frame clones here, not all; method: immunoSEQ multiplex PCR. Here the sample spans 170,000 or so clones, 80% to 95% being singletons. Sample: blood. Receptors were obtained from a man aged 18 to 29 in good health. Both conserved end residues are part of each CDR3. The D gene is left open where the match is weak. Not every row has a clone size; where given, it reads once, few, many or a size class.

abundance: -
v_gene: TRBV6-5
d_gene: -
j_gene: TRBJ2-5
CDR3aa: CASPKRQPQETQYF
CDR3nt: TGTGCCAGCCCCAAGAGACAGCCTCAAGAGACCCAGTACTTC

abundance: -
v_gene: TRBV30
d_gene: TRBD2
j_gene: TRBJ2-5
CDR3aa: CAWNGGTKTQYF
CDR3nt: TGTGCCTGGAACGGGGGGACCAAGACCCAGTACTTC

abundance: -
v_gene: TRBV12-2
d_gene: -
j_gene: TRBJ1-5
CDR3aa: CASRFDTSPQPQHF
CDR3nt: TGTGCAAGTCGCTTCGACACATCCCCTCAGCCCCAGCATTTT

abundance: -
v_gene: TRBV28
d_gene: -
j_gene: TRBJ1-5
CDR3aa: CASKLGGKIVLSNQPQHF
CDR3nt: TGTGCCAGCAAGTTAGGGGGGAAGATCGTTTTGAGCAATCAGCCCCAGCATTTT

abundance: -
v_gene: TRBV6-5
d_gene: -
j_gene: TRBJ1-2
CDR3aa: CASSYDWLTDYGYTF
CDR3nt: TGTGCCAGCAGTTACGATTGGTTGACAGACTATGGCTACACCTTC

abundance: -
v_gene: TRBV5-1
d_gene: TRBD2
j_gene: TRBJ2-1
CDR3aa: CASSFVRGGGKNEQFF
CDR3nt: TGCGCCAGCAGCTTCGTTCGGGGGGGCGGAAAAAATGAGCAGTTCTTC

abundance: -
v_gene: TRBV5-6
d_gene: -
j_gene: TRBJ2-2
CDR3aa: CASSPFSGSTGELFF
CDR3nt: TGTGCCAGCAGCCCATTCAGCGGATCAACCGGGGAGCTGTTTTTT

abundance: once
v_gene: TRBV29-1
d_gene: -
j_gene: TRBJ2-3
CDR3aa: CSVPLRGGGSTDTQYF
CDR3nt: TGCAGCGTTCCCCTGAGGGGAGGGGGAAGCACAGATACGCAGTATTTT

abundance: -
v_gene: TRBV5-8
d_gene: -
j_gene: TRBJ2-5
CDR3aa: CAGRQSYNQETQYF
CDR3nt: TGTGCCGGAAGACAATCGTACAATCAAGAGACCCAGTACTTC

abundance: -
v_gene: TRBV27
d_gene: TRBD2
j_gene: TRBJ2-1
CDR3aa: CASSSLAGGEYNEQFF
CDR3nt: TGTGCCAGCAGTTCCTTGGCGGGGGGAGAATACAATGAGCAGTTCTTC

abundance: -
v_gene: TRBV10-3
d_gene: -
j_gene: TRBJ1-1
CDR3aa: CAISQTGNTEAFF
CDR3nt: TGTGCCATCAGCCAAACAGGGAACACTGAAGCTTTCTTT

abundance: once
v_gene: TRBV4-2
d_gene: -
j_gene: TRBJ1-3
CDR3aa: CASTTSLGRLSSGNTIYF
CDR3nt: TGTGCCAGCACCACCTCGCTCGGACGGTTATCCTCTGGAAACACCATATATTTT

abundance: -
v_gene: TRBV24-1
d_gene: TRBD1
j_gene: TRBJ2-2
CDR3aa: CATSDPGQGGTGELFF
CDR3nt: TGTGCCACCAGTGACCCGGGACAGGGTGGCACCGGGGAGCTGTTTTTT

abundance: -
v_gene: TRBV15
d_gene: -
j_gene: TRBJ1-2
CDR3aa: CATSRDRKGGRPKTFPPF
CDR3nt: TGTGCCACCAGCAGAGATCGCAAAGGGGGGCGTCCCAAAACTTTTCCCCCCTTC

abundance: -
v_gene: TRBV5-1
d_gene: TRBD1
j_gene: TRBJ1-1
CDR3aa: CASSFSTGGNTEAFF
CDR3nt: TGCGCCAGCAGCTTCTCGACAGGGGGCAACACTGAAGCTTTCTTT

abundance: -
v_gene: TRBV2
d_gene: -
j_gene: TRBJ2-2
CDR3aa: CASSTGWSTGELFF
CDR3nt: TGTGCCAGCAGTACAGGGTGGTCCACCGGGGAGCTGTTTTTT

abundance: once
v_gene: TRBV2
d_gene: -
j_gene: TRBJ2-1
CDR3aa: CAGASASYNEQFF
CDR3nt: TGTGCCGGGGCGTCAGCGTCCTACAATGAGCAGTTCTTC

abundance: -
v_gene: TRBV5-8
d_gene: -
j_gene: TRBJ1-6
CDR3aa: CASSLTGDSPLHF
CDR3nt: TGTGCCAGCAGCTTAACGGGGGATTCACCCCTCCACTTT

abundance: once
v_gene: TRBV19
d_gene: TRBD1
j_gene: TRBJ2-7
CDR3aa: CASSRGQGRGEQYF
CDR3nt: TGTGCCAGTAGTAGAGGACAGGGACGCGGCGAGCAGTACTTC